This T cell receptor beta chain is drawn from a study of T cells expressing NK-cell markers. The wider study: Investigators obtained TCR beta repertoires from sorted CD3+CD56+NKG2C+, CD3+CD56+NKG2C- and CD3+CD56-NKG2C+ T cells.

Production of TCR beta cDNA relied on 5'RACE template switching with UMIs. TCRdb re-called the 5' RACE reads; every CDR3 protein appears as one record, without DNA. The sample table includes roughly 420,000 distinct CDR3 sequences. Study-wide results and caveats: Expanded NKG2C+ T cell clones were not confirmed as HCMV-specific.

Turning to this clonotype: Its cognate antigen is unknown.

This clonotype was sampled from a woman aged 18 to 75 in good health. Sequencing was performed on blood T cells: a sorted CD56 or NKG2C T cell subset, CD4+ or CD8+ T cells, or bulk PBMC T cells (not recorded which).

The CDR3 here is CSARGPSNGTF. This chain connects TRBV20-1 to TRBJ1-2. The CDR3 is 11 residues long. Per the germline V gene, CDR1 is DFQATT and CDR2 is SNEGSKA (reference sequence).